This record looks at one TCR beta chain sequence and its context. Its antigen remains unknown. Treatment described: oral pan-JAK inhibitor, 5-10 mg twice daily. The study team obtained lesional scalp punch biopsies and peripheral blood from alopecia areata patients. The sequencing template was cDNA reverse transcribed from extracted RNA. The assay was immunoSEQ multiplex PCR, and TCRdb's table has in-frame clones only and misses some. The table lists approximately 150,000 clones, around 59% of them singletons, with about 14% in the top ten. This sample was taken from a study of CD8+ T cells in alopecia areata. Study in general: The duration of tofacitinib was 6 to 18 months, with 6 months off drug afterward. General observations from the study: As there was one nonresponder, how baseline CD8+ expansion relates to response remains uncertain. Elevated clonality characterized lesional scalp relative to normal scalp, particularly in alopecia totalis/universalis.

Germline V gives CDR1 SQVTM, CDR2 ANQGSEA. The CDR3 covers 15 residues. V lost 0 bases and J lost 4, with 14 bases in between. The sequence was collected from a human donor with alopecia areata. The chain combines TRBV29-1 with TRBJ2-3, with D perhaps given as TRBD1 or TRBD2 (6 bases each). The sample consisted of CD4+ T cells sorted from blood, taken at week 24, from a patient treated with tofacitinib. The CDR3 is CSVEDWGRDPDTQYF. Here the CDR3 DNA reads TGCAGCGTTGAAGATTGGGGGCGGGACCCAGATACGCAGTATTTT.